This T cell receptor (beta chain) was observed in a study of T-cell memory formation after mild COVID-19. Notes on the study in general: Mainly in CM and EM were contracting CD4+ clones; CD8+ were in EMRA.

From the 5' RACE reads, TCRdb called clonotypes with MiXCR, one entry per CDR3 protein. Of roughly 45,000 distinct CDR3 sequences listed, 25% to 35% are singletons. To note about this clonotype: Antigen: not known.

The CDR3 is 14 amino acids. The V and J ends lost 9 bases and 3 bases respectively, with 17 bases between them. CDR1 and CDR2 from the germline V gene are SNHLY and FYNNEI. The chain has TRBV2 and TRBJ1-2; D remains unclear. The sample consisted of PBMCs or a T cell subset sorted from them (not recorded which). The clonotype comes from a man between 18 and 29 years old who had mild COVID-19 (a few samples of this study predate the infection). Cell type and time point are not known. CDR3 in amino acids: CARVRTHGDYGYTF. The CDR3 DNA reads TGTGCCAGAGTCCGGACTCACGGAGACTATGGCTACACCTTC.